Presented here are 15 T cell receptor beta chains from one specimen sequenced in a study of vaccination effects on CD4 cells after COVID-19. TCRdb's table, derived via immunoSEQ multiplex PCR, lists solely in-frame clones and lacks some. The sample records 30,000 or so clones, around 67% being singletons. Viral peptide pools were used in the ViraFEST assay to expand antigen-specific CD4+ T cells, and sequencing came afterward. Having been cultured for about ten days, the cells underwent CD4+ T cell isolation. Every participant took two doses of the BNT162b2 or mRNA-1273 vaccine. Their antigen targets remain unknown. This material consisted of CD4+ T cells from PBMCs cultured with HCoV-NL63 spike peptides, taken after COVID-19 vaccination. These receptors came from a human donor who received a COVID-19 vaccine.

CDR3 DNA: TGTGCCAGCAGCCCTACCTCCGGGACAGGGGGGTACAATGAGCAGTTCTTC. Protein: CASSPTSGTGGYNEQFF. The chain employs TRBV7-2 and TRBJ2-1, with 11 bases lining up with TRBD1. CDR1 and CDR2 from the germline V gene are SGHTA and FQGNSA. The CDR3 loop spans 17 amino acids. Germline trimming cut 5 bases from V and 4 bases from J; bases unmatched to any gene: 10.

The chain carries TRBV18 and TRBJ1-5; 9 positions match TRBD1. The CDR3 covers 16 residues. Losses at the gene ends were 2 bases for V and 7 bases for J; bases not matched to a gene: 9. Germline V CDR1 and CDR2: KGHSH, LQKENI. The CDR3 DNA sequence: TGTGCCAGCTCACCAGGTGGGACAGGGAGAGGGCAGCCCCAGCATTTT. This encodes CASSPGGTGRGQPQHF.

This sequence joins TRBV24-1 and TRBJ2-2; 10 bases line up with TRBD2. CDR3 length equals 15 residues. After removal of 3 bases from V and 7 bases from J, the junction contained 4 bases not matched to a gene. Per the germline V gene, CDR1 is KGHDR and CDR2 is SFDVKD. CDR3 nucleotides: TGTGCCACCAGTGATGAGGCTAGCGGGAGCGGGGAGCTGTTTTTT. The encoded protein is CATSDEASGSGELFF.

The chain carries TRBV2 and TRBJ2-5, with 7 bases matching TRBD1. V lost 2 bases and J lost 5; bases outside the gene matches: 5. Looked up from germline, CDR1 is SNHLY and CDR2 is FYNNEI. CDR3 length equals 14 residues. As DNA, the CDR3 is TGTGCCAGCAGTGAATCCCACAGGGGCGAGACCCAGTACTTC. Its protein product is CASSESHRGETQYF.

This clone showed up just a few times. The V call is TRBV5-4, the J call TRBJ1-6; D perhaps matches TRBD1 (5 bases). V was clipped by 0 bases and J by 4 bases, with 8 bases between them. This CDR3 contains 15 residues. Per germline, CDR1 SGHNT and CDR2 YYREEE (reference sequence). CDR3 sequence: CASSLEAGYNSPLHF. Here the CDR3 DNA reads TGTGCCAGCAGCTTGGAGGCAGGGTATAATTCACCCCTCCACTTT.

This chain links TRBV27 with TRBJ2-7; 10 bases agree with TRBD1. This CDR3 is 16 amino acids long. V dropped 5 bases and J dropped 4; count of bases not matched to a gene: 11. Germline loops: CDR1 MNHEY, CDR2 SMNVEV (reference sequence). The CDR3 nucleotides read TGTGCCAGCAGTCCCCTCGAAAGGGACAGGGGATACGAGCAGTACTTC. Translating gives CASSPLERDRGYEQYF.

V is TRBV9 and J is TRBJ1-1, with 8 bases identical to TRBD1. The germline CDR1 and CDR2 sequences are SGDLS and YYNGEE. The CDR3 is made up of 16 amino acids. The V segment lost 3 bases and the J segment 0 bases; nucleotides outside the gene matches: 7. For the CDR3, the DNA is TGTGCCAGCAGCGGGCGACAGGGGCTGATGAACACTGAAGCTTTCTTT. It encodes CASSGRQGLMNTEAFF.

This chain links TRBV11-3 with TRBJ1-4; D gene uncertain. CDR3 length: 16 amino acids. V lost 2 bases and J 5 bases, leaving 15 bases between the germline ends. The germline gives CDR1 SGHNT, CDR2 YENEEA. The CDR3 protein is CASSLYPLDKNEKLFF. The DNA for the CDR3 is TGTGCCAGCAGCTTATATCCCCTCGACAAGAATGAAAAACTGTTTTTT. The full variable domain, completed using reference TRBV11-3 and TRBJ1-4, is EAGVVQSPRYKIIEKKQPVAFWCNPISGHNTLYWYLQNLGQGPELLIRYENEEAVDDSQLPKDRFSAERLKGVDSTLKIQPAELGDSAVYLCASSLYPLDKNEKLFFGSGTQLSVL.

The chain carries TRBV11-3 and TRBJ2-1; 8 bases agree with TRBD2. Germline assignment: CDR1 SGHNT and CDR2 YENEEA. The CDR3 consists of 16 residues. The J segment lost 5 bases and the V segment lost 5 bases, leaving 11 bases of the junction unmatched. The CDR3 sequence is CASSRGGSGYHNEQFF. CDR3 bases: TGTGCCAGCAGCCGGGGGGGCAGCGGATATCACAATGAGCAGTTCTTC.

The chain carries TRBV2 and TRBJ2-2; TRBD1 matches 9 bases. CDR1 and CDR2 (germline): SNHLY, FYNNEI. Trimming at V came to 7 bases and at J to 3 bases, leaving 3 bases not matched to a gene. The CDR3 length is 14 residues. The CDR3 loop reads CASKGQGYTGELFF. The CDR3 DNA sequence: TGTGCCAGCAAAGGACAGGGGTACACCGGGGAGCTGTTTTTT.

This sequence joins TRBV13 and TRBJ2-5, with unresolved D. From germline, CDR1 is PRHDT and CDR2 FYEKMQ (reference sequence). V was cut by 5 bases and J by 1 base, with 11 bases left in between. This CDR3 has 14 amino acids. CDR3 DNA sequence: TGTGCCAGCAGCCTTGTCGGGTTCCAAGAGACCCAGTACTTC. Translation: CASSLVGFQETQYF.

The chain's CDR3 is CASSRRDRGRQTQYF. The CDR3, as DNA: TGTGCCAGCTCTCGGCGGGACAGGGGCAGACAGACCCAGTACTTC. This chain uses TRBV18 with TRBJ2-5; 10 bases map to TRBD1. CDR3 length: 15 residues. V was clipped by 6 bases and J by 6 bases; unmatched bases: 10. Looked up from germline, CDR1 is KGHSH and CDR2 is LQKENI.

This sequence joins TRBV13 and TRBJ2-7; D gene uncertain. CDR1 is PRHDT and CDR2 is FYEKMQ in the germline V gene (reference sequence). Deletions cut 2 bases from V and 4 bases from J, with 12 bases between. The CDR3 has 14 residues. The CDR3 DNA follows: TGTGCCAGCAGCTTACCCGGCAAATCTTACGAGCAGTACTTC. This sequence encodes CASSLPGKSYEQYF.

This clone was seen a handful of times. This chain uses TRBV6-6 with TRBJ1-2, with D perhaps TRBD1 (5 bases). The CDR3 is made up of 13 amino acids. Between the trimmed V and J ends, which lost 0 bases and 9 bases, there was a span of 11 bases. Germline CDR1 MNHNY, CDR2 SVGAGI (reference sequence). The CDR3 nucleotides are TGTGCCAGCAGTTACTCCCAGGGTAGGAGCTACACCTTC. It translates to CASSYSQGRSYTF.

The J gene is TRBJ2-7, the V gene TRBV11-2; D gene uncertain. This CDR3 is 13 amino acids long. Germline V lookup: CDR1 SGHAT, CDR2 FQNNGV. V was pared by 4 bases and J by 5 bases, with 12 bases between. The CDR3 DNA reads TGTGCCAGCAGCTCCAGTTTAGACCACGAGCAGTACTTC. Translated, it gives CASSSSLDHEQYF.